Listed below are T cell receptor beta chains from one sample, sequenced in a study of cytomegalovirus exposure and HLA in healthy donors. Sequenced by immunoSEQ multiplex PCR; TCRdb stores in-frame clones only, minus some. The repertoire holds approximately 140,000 clones, with 70% to 90% as singletons. Sequenced: PBMCs. The origin of the receptors is a woman in her late teens or twenties in good health and CMV-seropositive. Each CDR3 is given without its conserved first and last residue. Size is stated for part of the rows, as once, few or many counts, or as a class when the clone is expanded.

v_gene	abundance	CDR3aa
TRBV6-6	-	ASSYLGRGTEAF
TRBV28	-	ASAPRDEQY
TRBV2	-	ASSYDPGTASNQPQH
TRBV28	-	ASTLSLRTEAF
TRBV27	-	ASSVTGSNSPLH
TRBV5-5	-	ASSPDLNYGYT
TRBV28	-	ASSFQGLAGVFEQY
TRBV2	-	ASSLSLNYGYT
TRBV7-9	-	ASSPGTGGSWNQPQH
TRBV5-6	-	ASSVGLGNSPLH
TRBV5-5	-	ASSLGGTKILPYGYT
TRBV6-5	-	ASIVGSGTGELF
TRBV13	-	ASSLPGRGLYT
TRBV9	-	ASSIRSGLLDTGELF
TRBV25-1	-	ASSGQGNQPQH
TRBV9	-	ASSQTAMNTEAF
TRBV5-6	many	ASSLELYNEQF
TRBV6-5	-	ASSQGTGAYEQY
TRBV25-1	-	ASETGGGYT
TRBV28	-	ASSLVLETYEQY
TRBV29-1	-	SVDPNNQANYGYT
TRBV29-1	-	SVELAAEQF
TRBV4-2	-	ASSLTGTGNQPQH
TRBV27	few	ATRRATSTQSLYNEQF
TRBV6-1	-	ASRTGTGGTHEQF
TRBV4-3	-	ASSQDATGLGEKLF
TRBV11-2	-	ASSQTSPETQY
TRBV6-5	-	ASSYPRQGQETQY
TRBV28	-	ASSLLGAAYEQY
TRBV28	-	ASRTSDREQY
TRBV30	-	ALKAGGLTYEQY
TRBV6-4	-	ASSRTTGAHTGELF
TRBV9	once	ASREGGTSDNEQF
TRBV9	-	ASSKSGTSGQETQY
TRBV28	few	ASSPGTGVNYGYT
TRBV6-4	-	ASSLQGTGETQY
TRBV6-6	-	ASSRDLYEQY
TRBV6-5	-	ASSYQMNTEAF
TRBV28	-	ASRRMIGQTNSPLH
TRBV28	-	ASSTNDYGYT
TRBV18	-	ASLPRAGEWYEQY